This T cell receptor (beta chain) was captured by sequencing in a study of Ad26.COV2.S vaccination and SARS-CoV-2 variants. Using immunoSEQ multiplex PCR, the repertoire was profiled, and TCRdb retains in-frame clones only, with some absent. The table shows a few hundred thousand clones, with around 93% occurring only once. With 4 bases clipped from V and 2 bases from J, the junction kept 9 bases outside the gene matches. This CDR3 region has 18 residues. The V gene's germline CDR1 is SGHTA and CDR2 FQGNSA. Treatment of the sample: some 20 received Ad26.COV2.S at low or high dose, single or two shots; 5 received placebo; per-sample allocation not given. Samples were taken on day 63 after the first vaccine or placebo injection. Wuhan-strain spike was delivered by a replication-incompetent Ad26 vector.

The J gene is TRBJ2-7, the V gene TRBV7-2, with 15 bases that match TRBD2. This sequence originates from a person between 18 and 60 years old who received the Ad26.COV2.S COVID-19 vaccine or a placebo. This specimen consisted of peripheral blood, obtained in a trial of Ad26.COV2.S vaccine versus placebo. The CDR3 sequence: CASSSGLAGGLLPYEQYF. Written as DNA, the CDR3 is TGTGCCAGCAGCTCCGGACTAGCGGGGGGGCTCCTACCCTACGAGCAGTACTTC. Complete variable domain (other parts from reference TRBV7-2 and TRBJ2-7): GAGVSQSPSNKVTEKGKDVELRCDPISGHTALYWYRQSLGQGLEFLIYFQGNSAPDKSGLPSDRFSAERTGGSVSTLTIQRTQQEDSAVYLCASSSGLAGGLLPYEQYFGPGTRLTVT.